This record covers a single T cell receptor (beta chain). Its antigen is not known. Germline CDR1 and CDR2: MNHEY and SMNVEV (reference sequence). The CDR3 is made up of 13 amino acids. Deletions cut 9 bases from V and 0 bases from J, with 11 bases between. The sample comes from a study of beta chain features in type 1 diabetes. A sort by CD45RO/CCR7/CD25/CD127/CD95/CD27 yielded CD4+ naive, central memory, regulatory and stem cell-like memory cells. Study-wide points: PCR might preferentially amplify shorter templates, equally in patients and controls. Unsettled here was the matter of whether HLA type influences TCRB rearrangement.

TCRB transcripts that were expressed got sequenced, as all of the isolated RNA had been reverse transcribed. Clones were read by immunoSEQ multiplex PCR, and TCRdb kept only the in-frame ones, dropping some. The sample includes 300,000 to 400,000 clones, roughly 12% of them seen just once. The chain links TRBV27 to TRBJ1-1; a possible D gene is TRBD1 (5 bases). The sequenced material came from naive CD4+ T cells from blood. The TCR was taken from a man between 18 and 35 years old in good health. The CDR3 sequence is CASGTGLNTEAFF. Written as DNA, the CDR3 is TGTGCCAGTGGTACAGGATTGAACACTGAAGCTTTCTTT.